The clone carrying this TCR beta chain was seen only a few times. Its antigen remains unknown. Expressed TCRB transcripts got sequenced, as all isolated RNA was reverse transcribed. Data came from immunoSEQ multiplex PCR; TCRdb stores just in-frame clones and leaves some out. The sample yields 330,000 or so clones, about 18% seen once. The data are from a study of beta chain features in type 1 diabetes. The overall study: The patients were much like the healthy donors in age, gender and cell yields.

The CDR3 runs to 13 residues. Germline V lookup: CDR1 SGHNT, CDR2 YYREEE (reference sequence). Findings of the study overall: Comparison showed that naive, central memory and Treg TCRB repertoires appeared more similar among patients than among healthy donors. In all four CD4+ subsets, TCRB CDR3 length was significantly, moderately reduced in type 1 diabetes.

Blood was drawn once from each donor into heparinised tubes. The draws averaged approximately 110 mL. The TCR was taken from a woman aged 18-29 years in good health. The rearrangement uses TRBV5-4 and TRBJ2-5, with 8 positions matching TRBD2. The J call may be faulty, since TRBJ2-7 better matches the DNA end. Sequencing was done on a sample of naive CD4+ T cells from blood. Here the CDR3 DNA reads TGTGCCACAAAGACTAGCGACTCCTACGAGCAGTACTTC. Translation: CATKTSDSYEQYF.